In this sample, the clone carrying this TCR beta chain turned up a few times. The antigen is unknown. This sample was taken from a study of early T cells in non-severe SARS-CoV-2 infection. The TCR library protocol was used to attach unique molecular identifiers. These identifiers were attached to individual cDNA molecules. TCRdb fed the 5' RACE reads into MiXCR, producing one record per CDR3 protein. The data hold about 68,000 distinct CDR3 sequences, with 9.5% to 13% observed a single time. This CDR3 contains 12 residues. V was trimmed by 5 bases and J by 5 bases, leaving 13 bases between them. Germline CDR1 reads DFQATT; CDR2 reads SNEGSKA (reference sequence). Study-wide points: Comparison of clonotypes with VDJdb favored anti-spike CD8 responses while missing private and CD4 specificities.

The sample comprised whole blood. The source is an adult who was a healthcare worker with PCR-confirmed SARS-CoV-2 infection or an uninfected control (not recorded which). This sequence joins TRBV20-1 and TRBJ2-7; possibly TRBD1 for D (5 bases). The CDR3: CSALRVDNEQYF. The CDR3 nucleotides are TGCAGTGCTCTCAGGGTGGACAACGAGCAGTACTTC.